One and the same sample provided the 32 T cell receptor beta chains below, sequenced in a study of vaccination and CD4 T cells after COVID-19. With the Oncomine TCR Beta short-read assay, DNA from cultured CD4+ T cells was sequenced. TCRdb reprocessed the PCR reads via MiXCR and lists one record per CDR3 protein. The sample consists of 20,000 to 25,000 distinct CDR3 sequences, roughly half of them appearing once. Which antigens these TCRs recognize remains unknown. Sample treatment: 10-day PBMC culture with coronavirus spike peptide pools or control peptides (ViraFEST assay). Sequencing input: CD4+ T cells from blood, cultured in vitro. Every receptor here comes from a human donor who had recovered from COVID-19.

This clonotype came up once. V gene TRBV5-4 combines with J gene TRBJ1-2, with D possibly being TRBD1 (5 bases). From germline, CDR1 is SGHNT and CDR2 YYREEE (reference sequence). V was shortened by 5 bases and J by 2 bases, with 16 bases between the two germline ends. This CDR3 spans 15 amino acids. The CDR3 nucleotides are TGTGCCAGCAGTATCCAGGGTCGGCAGAACTATGGCTACACCTTC. Translation gives CASSIQGRQNYGYTF.

This clonotype was seen more than once but under ten times. V usage is TRBV12-3 or TRBV12-4 and J usage is TRBJ1-1; the D is unclear. The V and J ends lost 0 bases and 1 base respectively, with 3 bases between them. This CDR3 region has 13 residues. This CDR3 is CASSLAQNTEAFF. DNA of the CDR3: TGTGCCAGCAGTTTAGCCCAGAACACTGAAGCTTTCTTT.

The chain carries TRBV4-2 and TRBJ1-5, with a tentative D call TRBD1 (5 bases). Trimming left V 5 bases short and J 0 bases short, with 8 bases between. The CDR3 loop spans 14 amino acids. CDR1 is LGHNA and CDR2 is YNFKEQ in the germline V gene. CDR3 coding DNA: TGTGCCAGCAGCGGGGGGTATAGCAATCAGCCCCAGCATTTT. The encoded protein is CASSGGYSNQPQHF.

This clonotype was found a few times. The V call is TRBV19, the J call TRBJ1-2; possibly TRBD1 for D (6 bases). V was pared by 6 bases and J by 2 bases, with 19 bases between. This CDR3 contains 16 residues. Germline V gene sequence: CDR1 LNHDA, CDR2 SQIVND (reference sequence). The CDR3 here is CASRPGEAISNYGYTF. The CDR3 nucleotides read TGTGCCAGTAGACCAGGGGAGGCGATATCGAACTATGGCTACACCTTC.

This chain connects TRBV4-3 to TRBJ1-2; D might be TRBD1 (6 bases). The CDR3 spans 13 residues. Germline-derived CDR1 and CDR2 are LGHNA and YSLEER. The V end lost 5 bases, the J end lost 4 bases, and 11 bases lay between the germline ends. CDR3 nucleotides: TGCGCCAGCAGCGTGACAGGTTCCTATGGCTACACCTTC. This gives the protein CASSVTGSYGYTF.

The rearrangement uses TRBV7-2 and TRBJ1-1, with D perhaps TRBD1 (6 bases). Trimming pared 3 bases from V and 0 bases from J, leaving 8 bases between. Germline CDR1 and CDR2: SGHTA and FQGNSA. The CDR3 spans 14 residues. CDR3 protein: CASSFGTLNTEAFF. CDR3 in DNA: TGTGCCAGCAGCTTTGGGACACTGAACACTGAAGCTTTCTTT. Full variable domain (rest looked up from reference TRBV7-2 and TRBJ1-1): GAGVSQSPSNKVTEKGKDVELRCDPISGHTALYWYRQSLGQGLEFLIYFQGNSAPDKSGLPSDRFSAERTGGSVSTLTIQRTQQEDSAVYLCASSFGTLNTEAFFGQGTRLTVV.

This clonotype was seen only a few times. This sequence joins TRBV28 and TRBJ1-2; no clear D. V was clipped by 5 bases and J by 4 bases, with 8 bases between them. The CDR3 covers 12 residues. Germline lookup yields CDR1 MDHEN and CDR2 SYDVKM. The CDR3 bases are TGTGCCAGCAGTCTGGACCTCTATGGCTACACCTTC. Residues: CASSLDLYGYTF.

This clonotype showed up just a few times. The chain links TRBV20-1 to TRBJ2-3, with TRBD2 matching 10 bases. V shed 0 bases and J 6 bases; nucleotides not matched to a gene: 9. The CDR3 covers 16 residues. Germline V gene lookup returns CDR1 DFQATT and CDR2 SNEGSKA (reference sequence). Written as DNA, the CDR3 is TGCAGTGCTAGAGATTCGGAGCGGGAGGGCCCGGATACGCAGTATTTT. Its protein is CSARDSEREGPDTQYF.

The J gene is TRBJ1-2, the V gene TRBV11-3; 7 bases match TRBD1. The junction had 6 bases not matched to a gene; V was cut back by 5 bases and J by 0 bases. This CDR3 is built from 15 residues. Germline CDR1 is SGHNT and CDR2 is YENEEA. CDR3: CASSNNGQANYGYTF. The CDR3 DNA sequence: TGTGCCAGCAGCAATAACGGACAGGCTAACTATGGCTACACCTTC.

The table lists this clonotype with a few counts. V is TRBV10-3 and J is TRBJ2-5; 11 nucleotides line up with TRBD2. Germline lookup yields CDR1 ENHRY and CDR2 SYGVKD. The CDR3 consists of 16 residues. Trimming at V came to 6 bases and at J to 1 base, leaving 7 bases not matched to a gene. CDR3 sequence: CAIRTETSGTQETQYF. Written as DNA, the CDR3 is TGTGCCATCAGGACGGAGACTAGCGGGACCCAAGAGACCCAGTACTTC.

This clonotype was picked up a small number of times. The V call is TRBV10-1, the J call TRBJ1-2, with TRBD1 identical over 9 bases. The CDR3 runs to 13 residues. Germline V gene sequence: CDR1 WNHNN, CDR2 SYGVQD (reference sequence). After removal of 5 bases from V and 6 bases from J, the junction contained 4 bases not matched to a gene. CDR3 bases: TGCGCCAGCAGTCCGGACAGGGGACATGGCTACACCTTC. Protein sequence: CASSPDRGHGYTF.

CDR3 protein: CAWSSVARGAETQYF. The CDR3 region has the DNA TGTGCCTGGAGTTCAGTGGCTAGAGGCGCAGAGACCCAGTACTTC. The chain couples TRBV30 to TRBJ2-5; the D is unclear. V was clipped by 2 bases and J by 4 bases, with 17 bases between them. Per germline, CDR1 GTSNPN and CDR2 SVGIG (reference sequence). The CDR3 loop spans 15 amino acids.

This clonotype was counted only a few times. The rearrangement uses TRBV30 and TRBJ2-5, with D uncertain. The V gene's germline CDR1 is GTSNPN and CDR2 SVGIG (reference sequence). V was trimmed by 1 base and J by 4 bases, leaving 10 bases between them. This CDR3 is 13 amino acids long. This chain's CDR3 is CAWSAPDRETQYF. The CDR3 DNA sequence: TGTGCCTGGAGTGCCCCCGACCGAGAGACCCAGTACTTC.

This sequence joins TRBV27 and TRBJ2-2; TRBD1 matches at 7 bases. The CDR3 spans 15 residues. Unmatched junction bases numbered 6, after V lost 3 bases and J lost 5 bases. The germline CDR1 and CDR2 sequences are MNHEY and SMNVEV (reference sequence). The CDR3 nucleotides are TGTGCCAGCAGTTTGAGAAACAGGGGTACCGGGGAGCTGTTTTTT. Translated: CASSLRNRGTGELFF.

This clonotype was observed once. The chain recombines TRBV19 with TRBJ1-5, with TRBD1 as a possible D gene (6 bases). The V and J ends lost 5 bases and 7 bases respectively, with 15 bases between them. The germline gives CDR1 LNHDA, CDR2 SQIVND (reference sequence). CDR3 length: 14 amino acids. DNA of the CDR3: TGTGCCAGTAGTCAGAGACAGGTCCAACAGCCCCAGCATTTT. As protein: CASSQRQVQQPQHF.

This rearrangement joins TRBV19 to TRBJ2-3, with D unclear. Trimming removed 5 bases from V and 3 bases from J, with 15 bases in between. The germline CDR1 and CDR2 sequences are LNHDA and SQIVND (reference sequence). The CDR3 has 15 amino acids. The CDR3 reads CASSRRRARTDTQYF. The DNA of the CDR3 is TGTGCCAGTAGTCGGCGAAGGGCGAGGACAGATACGCAGTATTTT.

The chain uses TRBV27 and TRBJ2-5; TRBD2 agrees at 9 bases. CDR3 length equals 15 residues. Germline trimming cut 5 bases from V and 5 bases from J; bases unmatched to any gene: 9. Per the germline V gene, CDR1 is MNHEY and CDR2 is SMNVEV (reference sequence). In nucleotides, the CDR3 is TGTGCCAGCAGTGGTGGTTTCGCGGGAGGGGAGACCCAGTACTTC. This sequence encodes CASSGGFAGGETQYF.

V and J are TRBV2 and TRBJ2-7; no definite D call. Between the trimmed V and J ends, which lost 10 bases and 7 bases, there was a span of 23 bases. The CDR3 sequence is 14 residues long. The germline CDR1 and CDR2 sequences are SNHLY and FYNNEI. CDR3 in DNA: TGTGCCATAGGATCTGGACCAGGCCCGAGGGAGCAGTACTTC. Residues: CAIGSGPGPREQYF.

V gene TRBV2 combines with J gene TRBJ1-3; D is undetermined. Trimming took off 9 bases at V and 0 bases at J, with 9 bases between the two ends. The CDR3 consists of 13 residues. Looked up from germline, CDR1 is SNHLY and CDR2 is FYNNEI. CDR3 bases: TGTGCCAGTTCTAGTCGCTCTGGAAACACCATATATTTT. This translates into CASSSRSGNTIYF.

CDR3 amino acids: CASRYRAGHGDQETQYF. The CDR3 coding sequence is TGTGCCAGCAGGTATAGGGCTGGCCATGGAGATCAAGAGACCCAGTACTTC. V and J are TRBV6-1 and TRBJ2-5; D is uncertain. The CDR3 has 17 residues. V was pared by 6 bases and J by 2 bases, with 22 bases between. CDR1 and CDR2 from the germline V gene are MNHNS and SASEGT.

The J gene is TRBJ2-7, the V gene TRBV20-1; no firm D call. Trimming cost V 0 bases and J 0 bases, with 12 bases left between them. CDR1 DFQATT and CDR2 SNEGSKA come from the germline V gene (reference sequence). The CDR3 has 15 residues. The CDR3 DNA follows: TGCAGTGCTAGAGATTGGGCCAGGTCCTCCTACGAGCAGTACTTC. This codes for CSARDWARSSYEQYF.

This clonotype was picked up a small number of times. This sequence joins TRBV2 and TRBJ1-1; TRBD1 might be the D (5 bases). Germline CDR1 and CDR2: SNHLY and FYNNEI. The CDR3 sequence is 14 residues long. Trimming removed 4 bases from V and 3 bases from J, with 12 bases in between. Here the CDR3 DNA reads TGTGCCAGCAGTGGGGGGACGCTATACACTGAAGCTTTCTTT. It codes for CASSGGTLYTEAFF. The entire variable domain, with the rest obtained from reference TRBV2 and TRBJ1-1, is as follows: EPEVTQTPSHQVTQMGQEVILRCVPISNHLYFYWYRQILGQKVEFLVSFYNNEISEKSEIFDDQFSVERPDGSNFTLKIRSTKLEDSAMYFCASSGGTLYTEAFFGQGTRLTVV.

The V and J genes are TRBV20-1 and TRBJ2-7; TRBD2 aligns across 7 bases. The CDR3 covers 13 residues. Germline CDR1 is DFQATT and CDR2 is SNEGSKA (reference sequence). The J segment lost 3 bases and the V segment lost 3 bases, leaving 5 bases of the junction unmatched. Here the CDR3 reads CSARWASGYEQYF. DNA of the CDR3: TGCAGTGCTAGGTGGGCTAGCGGCTACGAGCAGTACTTC.

This clonotype was seen more than once but under ten times. The chain uses TRBV28 and TRBJ2-1; 12 nucleotides match TRBD1. This CDR3 contains 16 residues. V lost 6 bases, J lost 6 bases, and 9 bases stayed unmatched. Germline CDR1 is MDHEN and CDR2 is SYDVKM. The CDR3 nucleotides are TGTGCCAGCAGCGACGGGGGGGACAGGGGGCTCAATGAGCAGTTCTTC. It specifies CASSDGGDRGLNEQFF.

In this sample, this clonotype turned up once. The rearrangement links TRBV9 to TRBJ2-5, with a tentative D call TRBD2 (6 bases). The V end lost 7 bases, the J end lost 4 bases, and 17 bases lay between the germline ends. Germline lookup yields CDR1 SGDLS and CDR2 YYNGEE. The CDR3 totals 14 residues. CDR3 amino acids: CASGTGGRRETQYF. In DNA form, the CDR3 reads TGTGCCAGCGGCACCGGGGGACGGCGAGAGACCCAGTACTTC. The whole variable domain, filled in from reference TRBV9 and TRBJ2-5, reads DSGVTQTPKHLITATGQRVTLRCSPRSGDLSVYWYQQSLDQGLQFLIQYYNGEERAKGNILERFSAQQFPDLHSELNLSSLELGDSALYFCASGTGGRRETQYFGPGTRLLVL.

The V and J genes are TRBV19 and TRBJ1-1; maybe TRBD1 (5 bases). Germline CDR1 reads LNHDA; CDR2 reads SQIVND (reference sequence). This CDR3 is built from 15 residues. V was trimmed by 0 bases and J by 1 base, leaving 9 bases between them. This CDR3 is CASSIDGQGNTEAFF. The CDR3 nucleotides are TGTGCCAGTAGTATAGATGGGCAGGGGAACACTGAAGCTTTCTTT.

The rearrangement uses TRBV29-1 and TRBJ1-3; maybe TRBD1 (6 bases). The germline V and J ends were trimmed by 5 bases and 3 bases, with 8 bases remaining between them. The CDR3 loop spans 12 amino acids. CDR1 and CDR2 from the germline V gene are SQVTM and ANQGSEA. CDR3 sequence (DNA): TGCAGCGTTAGGACAGATGGAAACACCATATATTTT. Translation: CSVRTDGNTIYF.

The chain uses TRBV7-2 and TRBJ2-3; 9 bases fit TRBD2. Germline V gene sequence: CDR1 SGHTA, CDR2 FQGNSA. The V gene end was trimmed by 4 bases and the J gene end by 2 bases; junction bases not matched to a gene: 4. CDR3 length equals 15 residues. The DNA of the CDR3 is TGTGCCAGCAGCTCGACTAGCGGACTCACAGATACGCAGTATTTT. Its translation is CASSSTSGLTDTQYF. Complete variable domain (other parts from reference TRBV7-2 and TRBJ2-3): GAGVSQSPSNKVTEKGKDVELRCDPISGHTALYWYRQSLGQGLEFLIYFQGNSAPDKSGLPSDRFSAERTGGSVSTLTIQRTQQEDSAVYLCASSSTSGLTDTQYFGPGTRLTVL.

The chain joins TRBV2 to TRBJ1-5; the D gene is possibly TRBD1 (5 bases). The CDR3 runs to 12 residues. The V end lost 7 bases, the J end lost 5 bases, and 9 bases lay between the germline ends. Germline V gene sequence: CDR1 SNHLY, CDR2 FYNNEI. CDR3 sequence reads: CASTRRDQPQHF. CDR3 nucleotides: TGTGCCAGCACCCGCAGGGATCAGCCCCAGCATTTT.

The chain links TRBV2 to TRBJ2-7; D gene uncertain. This CDR3 has 13 amino acids. Germline V gives CDR1 SNHLY, CDR2 FYNNEI. V was trimmed by 6 bases and J by 1 base, leaving 10 bases between them. This CDR3 reads CASSKVRSYEQYF. The CDR3 region has the DNA TGTGCCAGCAGCAAGGTCAGATCCTACGAGCAGTACTTC. Supplemented by reference TRBV2 and TRBJ2-7, the full variable domain reads EPEVTQTPSHQVTQMGQEVILRCVPISNHLYFYWYRQILGQKVEFLVSFYNNEISEKSEIFDDQFSVERPDGSNFTLKIRSTKLEDSAMYFCASSKVRSYEQYFGPGTRLTVT.

This rearrangement joins TRBV28 to TRBJ1-2; 7 nucleotides line up with TRBD1. The trim removed 5 bases at V and 2 bases at J, leaving 2 bases unmatched. Germline V lookup: CDR1 MDHEN, CDR2 SYDVKM. This CDR3 comprises 13 residues. CDR3 DNA sequence: TGTGCCAGCAGTGCGGGACAGAACTATGGCTACACCTTC. As protein: CASSAGQNYGYTF.

This sequence joins TRBV9 and TRBJ1-6; unclear D gene. With 3 bases removed from V and 7 bases from J, the gap between germline ends came to 8 bases. The CDR3 is made up of 13 amino acids. The germline V gene has CDR1 SGDLS and CDR2 YYNGEE. The CDR3, as DNA: TGTGCCAGCAGCGCCTTAGGGAATTCACCCCTCCACTTT. Translating it yields CASSALGNSPLHF.